Sequencing of this TCR beta chain was carried out in a study of blood T cell repertoires in COVID-19. Across the study: Specimens from acute and convalescent COVID-19 originated in the United States, Italy and Spain. PBMCs, B-cell-depleted T cells, or T cells were the source of the cDNA or gDNA that made up the material.

CDR3 length: 14 amino acids. The trim removed 4 bases at V and 4 bases at J, leaving 3 bases unmatched. Germline CDR1 is SNHLY and CDR2 is FYNNEI. Per the original data handling: Amplification of reference gene primers was used by the study to estimate nucleated cell counts. TCRdb's table, derived via immunoSEQ multiplex PCR, lists solely in-frame clones and lacks some. The DNA gave D and trimming, while V, J and clone size come from that table. The table records about 260,000 clones, roughly nine tenths of them present only once. The sequence came from a man aged 40-49 years who had recovered from COVID-19. The sample was peripheral blood. This chain links TRBV2 with TRBJ1-1; 10 bases match TRBD1. This CDR3 reads CASSGDRGPTEAFF. The CDR3 DNA reads as TGTGCCAGCAGTGGAGACAGGGGGCCCACTGAAGCTTTCTTT.